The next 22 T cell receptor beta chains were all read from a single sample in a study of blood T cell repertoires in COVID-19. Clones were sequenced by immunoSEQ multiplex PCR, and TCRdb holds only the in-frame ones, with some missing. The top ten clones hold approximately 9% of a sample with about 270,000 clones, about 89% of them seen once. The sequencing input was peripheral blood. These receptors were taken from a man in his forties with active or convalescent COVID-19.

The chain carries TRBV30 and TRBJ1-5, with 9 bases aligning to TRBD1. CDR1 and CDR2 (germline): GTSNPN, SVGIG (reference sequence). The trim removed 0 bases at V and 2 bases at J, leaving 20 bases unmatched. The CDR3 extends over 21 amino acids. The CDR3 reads CAWSVPVSGPGTGKGNQPQHF. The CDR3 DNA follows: TGTGCCTGGAGTGTTCCAGTTAGTGGGCCAGGGACAGGGAAAGGCAATCAGCCCCAGCATTTT.

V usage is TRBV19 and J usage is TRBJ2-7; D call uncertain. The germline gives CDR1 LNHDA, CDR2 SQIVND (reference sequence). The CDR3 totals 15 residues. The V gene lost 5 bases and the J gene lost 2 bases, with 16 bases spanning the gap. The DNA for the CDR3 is TGTGCCAGTAGTGCACAGTCCCTCCCTACCTACGAGCAGTACTTC. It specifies CASSAQSLPTYEQYF.

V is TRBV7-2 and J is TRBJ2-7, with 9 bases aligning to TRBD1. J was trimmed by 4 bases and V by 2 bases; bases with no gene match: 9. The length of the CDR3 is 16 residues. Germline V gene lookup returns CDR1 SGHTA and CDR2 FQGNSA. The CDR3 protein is CASSLWPVTGGYEQYF. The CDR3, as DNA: TGTGCCAGCAGCTTATGGCCTGTGACAGGGGGTTACGAGCAGTACTTC.

The CDR3 sequence is CASSQTPRSGGNEQFF. The CDR3 region has the DNA TGTGCCAGCAGCCAGACCCCTCGTAGCGGGGGCAATGAGCAGTTCTTC. The rearrangement joins TRBV3-1 (or the pseudogene TRBV3-2) to TRBJ2-1, with 9 nucleotides matching TRBD2. V lost 3 bases to trimming and J lost 6 bases; unmatched junction nucleotides: 9. Germline CDR1 is LGHDT and CDR2 is YNNKEL (reference sequence). CDR3 size: 16 residues.

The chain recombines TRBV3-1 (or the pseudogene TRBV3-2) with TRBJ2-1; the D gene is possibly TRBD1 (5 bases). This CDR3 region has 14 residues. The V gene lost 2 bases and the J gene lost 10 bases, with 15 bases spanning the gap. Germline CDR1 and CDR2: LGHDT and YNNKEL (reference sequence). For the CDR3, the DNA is TGTGCCAGCAGCCAAAACCCCGCATCAGGGGAGCAGTTCTTC. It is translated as CASSQNPASGEQFF.

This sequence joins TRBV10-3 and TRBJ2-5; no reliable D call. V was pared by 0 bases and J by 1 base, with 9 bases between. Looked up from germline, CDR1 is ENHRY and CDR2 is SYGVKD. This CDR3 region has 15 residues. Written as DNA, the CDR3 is TGTGCCATCAGTGAGTCACGGTCGATCCAAGAGACCCAGTACTTC. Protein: CAISESRSIQETQYF.

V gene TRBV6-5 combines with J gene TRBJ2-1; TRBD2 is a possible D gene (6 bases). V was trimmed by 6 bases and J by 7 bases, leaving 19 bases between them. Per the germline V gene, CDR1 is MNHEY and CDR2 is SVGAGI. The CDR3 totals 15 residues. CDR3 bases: TGTGCCAGCAGGAGAGCGGGCAATACAAGGAATGAGCAGTTCTTC. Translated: CASRRAGNTRNEQFF.

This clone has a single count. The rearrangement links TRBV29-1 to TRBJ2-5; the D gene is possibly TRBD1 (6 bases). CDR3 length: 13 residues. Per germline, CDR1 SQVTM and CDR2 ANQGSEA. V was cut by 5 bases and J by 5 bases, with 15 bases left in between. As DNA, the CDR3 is TGCAGCGTTTTTACTGGGGGCTGGGAGACCCAGTACTTC. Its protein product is CSVFTGGWETQYF.

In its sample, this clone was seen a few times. CDR3 sequence (DNA): TGTGCCAGCAGCCCCACAGGGAATTCACCCCTCCACTTT. Translating it yields CASSPTGNSPLHF. The chain links TRBV7-3 to TRBJ1-6; a weak D match, TRBD1 (6 bases). The germline gives CDR1 SGHTA, CDR2 FQGTGA. CDR3 length: 13 residues. V was cut by 5 bases and J by 7 bases, with 9 bases left in between.

The CDR3: CSVGRENAEQYF. The CDR3 region has the DNA TGCAGCGTTGGGCGGGAGAATGCCGAGCAGTACTTC. The rearrangement uses TRBV29-1 and TRBJ2-7; TRBD2 agrees at 7 bases. The CDR3 length is 12 residues. With V trimmed by 4 bases and J by 6 bases, 6 bases remained unmatched. Germline V gene data show CDR1 as SQVTM and CDR2 as ANQGSEA.

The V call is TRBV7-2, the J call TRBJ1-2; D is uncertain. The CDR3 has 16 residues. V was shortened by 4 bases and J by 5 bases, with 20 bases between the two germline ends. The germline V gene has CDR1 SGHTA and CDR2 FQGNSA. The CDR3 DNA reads TGTGCCAGCAGCTCCACCCCGGGGATAGAGTCGTATGGCTACACCTTC. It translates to CASSSTPGIESYGYTF.

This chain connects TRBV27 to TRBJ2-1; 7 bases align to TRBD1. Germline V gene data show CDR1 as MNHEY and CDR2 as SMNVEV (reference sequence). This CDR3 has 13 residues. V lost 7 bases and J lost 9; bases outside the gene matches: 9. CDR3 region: CASNPGQSAEQFF. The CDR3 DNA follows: TGTGCCAGCAACCCGGGACAGTCGGCTGAGCAGTTCTTC.

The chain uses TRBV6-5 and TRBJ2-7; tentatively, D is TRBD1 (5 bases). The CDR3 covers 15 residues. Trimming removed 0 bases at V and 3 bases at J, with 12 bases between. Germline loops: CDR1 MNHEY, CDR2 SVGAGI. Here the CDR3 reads CASSYSTQGNYEQYF. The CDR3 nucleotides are TGTGCCAGCAGTTACTCGACCCAGGGCAACTACGAGCAGTACTTC.

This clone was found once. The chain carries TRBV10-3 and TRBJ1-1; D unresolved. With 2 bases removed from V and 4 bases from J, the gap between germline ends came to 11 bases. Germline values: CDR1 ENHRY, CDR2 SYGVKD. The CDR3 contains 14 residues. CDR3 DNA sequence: TGTGCCATCAGTGAGACAAGCGGGCCCACTGAAGCTTTCTTT. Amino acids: CAISETSGPTEAFF.

The CDR3 protein is CASRAGQNTDTQYF. Here the CDR3 DNA reads TGTGCCAGCAGGGCGGGACAGAACACAGATACGCAGTATTTT. V and J are TRBV6-4 and TRBJ2-3; D possibly corresponds to TRBD1 (7 bases). Germline CDR1 reads MRHNA; CDR2 reads SNTAGT. CDR3 length equals 14 residues. V gave up 6 bases and J gave up 2 bases, with 12 bases separating them.

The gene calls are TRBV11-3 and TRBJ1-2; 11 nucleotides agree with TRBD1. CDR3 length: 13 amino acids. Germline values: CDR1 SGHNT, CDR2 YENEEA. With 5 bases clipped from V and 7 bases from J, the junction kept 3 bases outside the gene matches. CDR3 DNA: TGTGCCAGCAGCCAGGGACAGGGGGTTGGCTACACCTTC. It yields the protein CASSQGQGVGYTF.

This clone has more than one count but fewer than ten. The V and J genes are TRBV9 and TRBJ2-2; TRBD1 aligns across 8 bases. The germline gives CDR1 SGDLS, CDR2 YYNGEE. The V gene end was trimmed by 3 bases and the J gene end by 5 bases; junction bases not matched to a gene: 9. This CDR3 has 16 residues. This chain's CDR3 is CASSAVQGQGTGELFF. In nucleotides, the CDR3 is TGTGCCAGCAGCGCCGTCCAAGGACAGGGAACCGGGGAGCTGTTTTTT.

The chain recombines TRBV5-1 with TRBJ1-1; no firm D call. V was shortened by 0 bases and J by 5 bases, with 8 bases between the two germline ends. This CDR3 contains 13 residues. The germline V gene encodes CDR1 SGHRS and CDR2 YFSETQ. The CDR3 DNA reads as TGCGCCAGCAGCTTGGCCGGGATAACTGAAGCTTTCTTT. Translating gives CASSLAGITEAFF.

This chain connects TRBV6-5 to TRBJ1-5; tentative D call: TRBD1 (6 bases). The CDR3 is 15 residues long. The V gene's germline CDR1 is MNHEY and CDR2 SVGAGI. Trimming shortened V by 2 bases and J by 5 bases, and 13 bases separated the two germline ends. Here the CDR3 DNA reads TGTGCCAGCAGTTACGGGGGCCGACTCGATCAGCCCCAGCATTTT. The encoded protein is CASSYGGRLDQPQHF.

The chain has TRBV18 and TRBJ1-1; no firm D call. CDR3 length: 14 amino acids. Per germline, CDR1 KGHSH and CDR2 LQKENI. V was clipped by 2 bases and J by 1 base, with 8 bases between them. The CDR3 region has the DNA TGTGCCAGCTCACCAGCAGCAGGGAACACTGAAGCTTTCTTT. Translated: CASSPAAGNTEAFF.

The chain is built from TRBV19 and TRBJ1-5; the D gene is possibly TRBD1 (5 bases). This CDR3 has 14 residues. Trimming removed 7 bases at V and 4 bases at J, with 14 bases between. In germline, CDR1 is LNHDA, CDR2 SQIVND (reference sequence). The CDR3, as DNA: TGTGCCAGTACCCCGTGGGGGGGAAATCAGCCCCAGCATTTT. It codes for CASTPWGGNQPQHF.

DNA for the CDR3: TGTGCCAGCAGCCCAGGGACAGGGGTGGCAGATACGCAGTATTTT. Translating gives CASSPGTGVADTQYF. The chain couples TRBV27 to TRBJ2-3, with 10 bases lining up with TRBD1. This CDR3 has 15 residues. Germline V lookup: CDR1 MNHEY, CDR2 SMNVEV (reference sequence). V trimming: 6 bases; J trimming: 4 bases; junction bases outside the gene matches: 7.